Listed below are T cell receptor beta chains from one sample, sequenced in a study of cytomegalovirus exposure and HLA in healthy donors. Libraries were prepared by immunoSEQ multiplex PCR; TCRdb keeps only in-frame clonotypes and omits some of them. Here the sample spans about 130,000 clones, more than 70% being singletons. Sample: PBMCs. The receptors were gathered from a woman younger than 45 in good health and CMV-seropositive. Each CDR3 is given with its conserved first and last residue. The order of the fields is D gene, clone size, J gene, V gene, CDR3 protein, CDR3 DNA. A D gene is named only where the DNA matches it firmly. A clone size is listed for some rows: how often the clone was seen (once, few, many), or a class if it is expanded.

D: .; size: .; J: TRBJ2-1; V: TRBV30; CDR3: CAWSKQHSSYNEQFF; DNA: TGTGCCTGGAGTAAACAGCATTCCTCCTACAATGAGCAGTTCTTC
D: TRBD1; size: .; J: TRBJ1-1; V: TRBV5-1; CDR3: CASRGQDRANTEAFF; DNA: TGCGCCAGCAGGGGACAGGACAGGGCGAACACTGAAGCTTTCTTT
D: .; size: .; J: TRBJ1-1; V: TRBV5-6; CDR3: CASSSRGVDTEAFF; DNA: TGTGCCAGCAGCTCGCGGGGTGTTGACACTGAAGCTTTCTTT
D: TRBD2; size: .; J: TRBJ2-1; V: TRBV9; CDR3: CASSAAGGRYNEQFF; DNA: TGTGCCAGCAGCGCGGCGGGGGGACGTTACAATGAGCAGTTCTTC
D: .; size: .; J: TRBJ1-2; V: TRBV5-6; CDR3: CASSLAGGGDQYGYTF; DNA: TGTGCCAGCAGCTTGGCCGGGGGGGGAGACCAATATGGCTACACCTTC
D: .; size: .; J: TRBJ1-1; V: TRBV7-2; CDR3: CASSRTWNTEAFF; DNA: TGTGCCAGCAGCCGGACTTGGAACACTGAAGCTTTCTTT
D: .; size: .; J: TRBJ2-7; V: TRBV15; CDR3: CATSRDRGYEQYF; DNA: TGTGCCACCAGCAGAGATCGGGGCTACGAGCAGTACTTC
D: .; size: .; J: TRBJ1-2; V: TRBV6-1; CDR3: CASTADLNRRYTF; DNA: TGTGCCAGCACGGCGGATTTGAATAGGCGCTACACCTTC
D: .; size: .; J: TRBJ1-2; V: TRBV2; CDR3: CASLRPGRRLTSYGYTF; DNA: TGTGCCAGCTTGAGGCCGGGTCGGAGGTTAACGAGCTATGGCTACACCTTC
D: .; size: .; J: TRBJ2-7; V: TRBV7-9; CDR3: CASSVLPRTALIYSYEQYF; DNA: TGTGCCAGCAGCGTTCTTCCCAGGACAGCACTTATTTACTCCTACGAGCAGTACTTC
D: TRBD1; size: .; J: TRBJ1-2; V: TRBV13; CDR3: CASSVNRGPAGYTF; DNA: TGTGCCAGCAGCGTCAACAGGGGTCCGGCTGGCTACACCTTC
D: .; size: .; J: TRBJ1-4; V: TRBV5-8; CDR3: CASKSGLSTNEKLFF; DNA: TGTGCCAGCAAATCTGGACTTTCAACTAATGAAAAACTGTTTTTT
D: .; size: .; J: TRBJ1-2; V: TRBV19; CDR3: CASKWGPAYGYTF; DNA: TGTGCCAGTAAATGGGGCCCAGCCTATGGCTACACCTTC
D: TRBD2; size: .; J: TRBJ2-5; V: TRBV5-1; CDR3: CASSRREEARETQYF; DNA: TGCGCCAGCAGCCGGCGGGAGGAGGCGCGGGAGACCCAGTACTTC
D: .; size: .; J: TRBJ2-5; V: TRBV7-6; CDR3: CASSSATGETQYF; DNA: TGTGCCAGCAGTTCCGCCACGGGGGAGACCCAGTACTTC
D: .; size: .; J: TRBJ1-6; V: TRBV20-1; CDR3: CSATLGSPLHF; DNA: TGCAGTGCCACCCTGGGCTCACCCCTCCACTTT
D: .; size: .; J: TRBJ2-3; V: TRBV5-1; CDR3: CASTPGQGTDTQYF; DNA: TGCGCCAGCACACCCGGTCAGGGGACAGATACGCAGTATTTT
D: .; size: .; J: TRBJ1-4; V: TRBV7-6; CDR3: CASSFAAIGDPGLFF; DNA: TGTGCCAGCAGCTTTGCGGCGATCGGGGATCCGGGACTGTTTTTT
D: TRBD1; size: .; J: TRBJ2-7; V: TRBV30; CDR3: CAWSVGTGGAYEQYF; DNA: TGTGCCTGGAGTGTCGGGACAGGGGGCGCATACGAGCAGTACTTC
D: .; size: .; J: TRBJ1-5; V: TRBV28; CDR3: CATHGGTPQHF; DNA: TGTGCCACCCACGGAGGGACCCCCCAGCATTTT
D: TRBD2; size: .; J: TRBJ2-1; V: TRBV29-1; CDR3: CSCLAGVSSSYNEQFF; DNA: TGCAGCTGTCTAGCGGGGGTCTCGAGCTCCTACAATGAGCAGTTCTTC
D: .; size: .; J: TRBJ1-1; V: TRBV28; CDR3: CASSLSARVTEAFF; DNA: TGTGCCAGCAGTTTAAGTGCCAGGGTGACTGAAGCTTTCTTT
D: .; size: .; J: TRBJ2-4; V: TRBV12-5; CDR3: CAQGALLAKNIQYF; DNA: TGTGCCCAAGGAGCGTTGCTAGCCAAAAACATTCAGTACTTC
D: TRBD2; size: .; J: TRBJ2-2; V: TRBV5-1; CDR3: CASSSRLAPGTGELFF; DNA: TGCGCCAGCAGCTCCCGACTAGCCCCGGGCACCGGGGAGTTGTTTTTT
D: .; size: .; J: TRBJ2-1; V: TRBV5-1; CDR3: CASSLLGAEYNEQFF; DNA: TGCGCCAGCAGCTTGTTGGGGGCGGAGTACAATGAGCAGTTCTTC
D: TRBD2; size: once; J: TRBJ2-6; V: TRBV5-1; CDR3: CASSLSGASSGANVLTF; DNA: TGCGCCAGCAGCTTGAGCGGGGCGTCCTCTGGGGCCAACGTCCTGACTTTC
D: TRBD1; size: .; J: TRBJ1-5; V: TRBV6-5; CDR3: CASSYSQGAGQPQHF; DNA: TGTGCCAGCAGTTATTCCCAGGGGGCAGGACAGCCCCAGCATTTT
D: .; size: .; J: TRBJ2-7; V: TRBV27; CDR3: CASSVGLPRDEQYF; DNA: TGTGCCAGCAGTGTTGGACTGCCTAGGGACGAGCAGTACTTC
D: TRBD2; size: few; J: TRBJ2-6; V: TRBV6-1; CDR3: CASSGSGGSGANVLTF; DNA: TGTGCCAGCAGTGGTAGCGGGGGCTCTGGGGCCAACGTCCTGACTTTC
D: .; size: .; J: TRBJ2-7; V: TRBV10-3; CDR3: CAISEDVSSYEQYF; DNA: TGTGCCATCAGTGAGGATGTTAGCTCCTACGAGCAGTACTTC
D: TRBD2; size: .; J: TRBJ2-5; V: TRBV7-9; CDR3: CASSLGLALETQYF; DNA: TGTGCCAGCAGCTTAGGACTAGCATTGGAGACCCAGTACTTC
D: .; size: .; J: TRBJ1-1; V: TRBV2; CDR3: CASSRDRNTEAFF; DNA: TGTGCCAGCAGTCGCGACAGGAACACTGAAGCTTTCTTT
D: TRBD1; size: few; J: TRBJ1-2; V: TRBV7-6; CDR3: CASSFGTGPYGYTF; DNA: TGTGCCAGCAGCTTCGGGACAGGTCCCTATGGCTACACCTTC
D: TRBD1; size: .; J: TRBJ1-2; V: TRBV27; CDR3: CASSSKDRVRGYTF; DNA: TGTGCCAGCAGTTCAAAGGACAGGGTCAGAGGCTACACCTTC
D: .; size: .; J: TRBJ1-1; V: TRBV6-5; CDR3: CASSRLRGEAFF; DNA: TGTGCCAGCAGCCGACTCCGAGGTGAAGCTTTCTTT
D: .; size: .; J: TRBJ1-3; V: TRBV11-1; CDR3: CASSPNSGNSGNTIYF; DNA: TGTGCCAGCAGCCCCAACTCAGGGAACTCTGGAAACACCATATATTTT
D: .; size: few; J: TRBJ2-3; V: TRBV7-6; CDR3: CASRFGLHTDTQYF; DNA: TGTGCCAGCCGCTTTGGGCTGCACACAGATACGCAGTATTTT
D: TRBD1; size: .; J: TRBJ1-2; V: TRBV28; CDR3: CASSLPDRSFGYTF; DNA: TGTGCCAGCAGTTTGCCGGACAGGTCATTTGGCTACACCTTC
D: .; size: .; J: TRBJ2-1; V: TRBV2; CDR3: CASNGRVKFF; DNA: TGTGCCAGCAACGGCAGGGTCAAATTCTTC
D: TRBD1; size: .; J: TRBJ1-4; V: TRBV28; CDR3: CASRTGQGWEKLFF; DNA: TGTGCCAGCAGAACGGGACAGGGGTGGGAAAAACTGTTTTTT
D: TRBD1; size: .; J: TRBJ1-3; V: TRBV5-1; CDR3: CASASSQGSGNTIYF; DNA: TGCGCCAGCGCTTCTTCACAGGGGTCAGGAAACACCATATATTTT
D: .; size: .; J: TRBJ1-6; V: TRBV6-1; CDR3: CASSEQGHYNSPLHF; DNA: TGTGCCAGCAGTGAACAGGGCCACTATAATTCACCCCTCCACTTT
D: TRBD1; size: once; J: TRBJ2-7; V: TRBV5-1; CDR3: CASSFDGSQGNEQYF; DNA: TGCGCCAGCAGCTTTGATGGCTCACAGGGGAACGAGCAGTACTTC
D: .; size: few; J: TRBJ1-2; V: TRBV7-9; CDR3: CASSRGAIRGYTF; DNA: TGTGCCAGCAGCCGTGGGGCAATACGGGGCTACACCTTC
D: TRBD1; size: .; J: TRBJ2-2; V: TRBV28; CDR3: CASSFYLLGQGATGELFF; DNA: TGTGCCAGCAGTTTTTACCTTCTCGGACAGGGGGCCACCGGGGAGCTGTTTTTT
D: .; size: .; J: TRBJ2-5; V: TRBV6-1; CDR3: CASSGGGGGEETQYF; DNA: TGTGCCAGCAGCGGGGGAGGTGGAGGGGAAGAGACCCAGTACTTC
D: .; size: .; J: TRBJ2-2; V: TRBV7-9; CDR3: CASSSTATGELFF; DNA: TGTGCCAGCAGCTCGACTGCCACCGGGGAGCTGTTTTTT
D: TRBD2; size: .; J: TRBJ2-5; V: TRBV2; CDR3: CASSVLAGRETQYF; DNA: TGTGCCAGCAGTGTACTAGCGGGGAGAGAGACCCAGTACTTC
D: TRBD1; size: .; J: TRBJ1-6; V: TRBV19; CDR3: CASKETGGGSPLHF; DNA: TGTGCCAGTAAGGAGACAGGGGGCGGTTCACCCCTCCACTTT
D: TRBD1; size: .; J: TRBJ1-5; V: TRBV5-1; CDR3: CASSRDSPNQPQHF; DNA: TGCGCCAGCAGCCGGGACAGTCCCAATCAGCCCCAGCATTTT
D: .; size: .; J: TRBJ1-5; V: TRBV28; CDR3: CASSFQAYSNQPQHF; DNA: TGTGCCAGCAGTTTTCAGGCCTATAGCAATCAGCCCCAGCATTTT
D: TRBD2; size: .; J: TRBJ2-7; V: TRBV6-5; CDR3: CASSLGLAGGPGEQYF; DNA: TGTGCCAGCAGTTTGGGACTAGCGGGAGGGCCGGGGGAGCAGTACTTC
D: .; size: .; J: TRBJ1-1; V: TRBV6-6; CDR3: CASSYDRRVGAFF; DNA: TGTGCCAGCAGTTACGACCGGCGGGTAGGAGCTTTCTTT